The sequence of this T cell receptor beta chain was determined in a study of beta chain features in type 1 diabetes. About this clone: What it recognizes is unknown.

Every isolated RNA sample was fully reverse transcribed, so sequencing captured expressed TCRB transcripts. Mean yield for stem cell-like memory T cell samples was about 1.01 million reads. Assay: immunoSEQ multiplex PCR; the TCRdb copy retains only in-frame clones and omits some. The sample holds tens of thousands of clones; under 35% are singletons and the top ten take over 0.35%. Study-wide results and limits: TCRB CDR3s from Type 1 diabetes patients were moderately but significantly shorter in all four CD4+ subsets. Researchers cautioned that cDNA sequencing could over-represent cells with high TCR expression.

V lost 4 bases and J 3 bases, leaving 5 bases between the germline ends. CDR1 and CDR2 from the germline V gene are LNHDA and SQIVND (reference sequence). The CDR3 has 12 residues. The sample consisted of stem cell memory CD4+ T cells from blood. The rearrangement uses TRBV19 and TRBJ2-3, with no clear D. The TCR sequence derives from a woman in her late teens or twenties in good health. The CDR3 region is CASSTQTDTQYF. Written as DNA, the CDR3 is TGTGCCAGTAGTACCCAGACAGATACGCAGTATTTT.